The next 18 T cell receptor beta chains were all read from a single sample in a study of blood T cells in healthy people across ages. Combining a sample-barcoded 5' primer with a J-beta primer mix, a second PCR ran for roughly 7 to 12 cycles. TCRdb re-derived calls from the 5' RACE reads in MiXCR, one entry per CDR3 protein. The sample holds around 990,000 distinct CDR3 sequences, less than 45% seen once. Sequenced input: blood. Source of these receptors: a man aged 18-30 years in good health.

This clonotype was seen more than once but under ten times. The rearrangement uses TRBV6-2 or TRBV6-3 and TRBJ2-3, with D possibly TRBD2 on 6 matching bases. This CDR3 spans 14 amino acids. V lost 5 bases and J lost 6, with 15 bases in between. The V gene's germline CDR1 is MNHEY and CDR2 SVGEGT. This CDR3 is CASSAPTRVDTQYF. Written as DNA, the CDR3 is TGTGCCAGCAGTGCTCCGACTAGAGTGGATACGCAGTATTTT.

There are a few counts of this clonotype. The chain employs TRBV28 and TRBJ1-1; 8 nucleotides agree with TRBD1. CDR3 length: 13 amino acids. Per the germline V gene, CDR1 is MDHEN and CDR2 is SYDVKM. V trimming: 7 bases; J trimming: 3 bases; junction bases outside the gene matches: 4. The CDR3 DNA sequence: TGTGCCAGCAACGCGGACAGGGACACTGAAGCTTTCTTT. As protein: CASNADRDTEAFF. The full variable domain, in which reference TRBV28 and TRBJ1-1 provide the parts outside the CDR3, is DVKVTQSSRYLVKRTGEKVFLECVQDMDHENMFWYRQDPGLGLRLIYFSYDVKMKEKGDIPEGYSVSREKKERFSLILESASTNQTSMYLCASNADRDTEAFFGQGTRLTVV.

This clonotype showed up just a few times. The chain is built from TRBV3-1 and TRBJ2-2; D is unclear. The CDR3 is made up of 15 amino acids. Germline V gene data show CDR1 as LGHDT and CDR2 as YNNKEL (reference sequence). V lost 0 bases and J lost 2, with 7 bases in between. The CDR3 here is CASSQDTENTGELFF. CDR3 DNA: TGTGCCAGCAGCCAAGACACGGAAAACACCGGGGAGCTGTTTTTT.

CDR3 sequence: CASSESRSGSSYEQYF. The CDR3 region has the DNA TGTGCCAGCAGTGAGAGTCGTAGCGGGAGCTCCTACGAGCAGTACTTC. V is TRBV6-1 and J is TRBJ2-7; 9 bases are a match to TRBD2. The germline gives CDR1 MNHNS, CDR2 SASEGT. Unmatched junction bases numbered 6, after V lost 3 bases and J lost 0 bases. The CDR3 length is 16 residues.

This clonotype was found a few times. The chain has TRBV6-6 and TRBJ2-1, with 10 bases matching TRBD2. The CDR3 contains 14 residues. The V gene end was trimmed by 2 bases and the J gene end by 9 bases; junction bases not matched to a gene: 4. The germline CDR1 and CDR2 sequences are MNHNY and SVGAGI (reference sequence). CDR3 residues: CASSYLAGAVEQFF. The CDR3 DNA follows: TGTGCCAGCAGTTACCTAGCGGGGGCGGTTGAGCAGTTCTTC.

The V call is TRBV6-2 or TRBV6-3, the J call TRBJ2-5, with no clear D. Trimming removed 2 bases from V and 2 bases from J, with 3 bases in between. CDR1 is MNHEY and CDR2 is SVGEGT in the germline V gene. This CDR3 spans 12 amino acids. CDR3 sequence reads: CASSYTQETQYF. CDR3 sequence (DNA): TGTGCCAGCAGTTACACGCAAGAGACCCAGTACTTC.

The sample holds a few counts of this clonotype. The chain joins TRBV18 to TRBJ2-1; 9 nucleotides line up with TRBD2. J gave up 0 bases and V 3 bases, and 6 bases lay outside the gene matches. The CDR3 extends over 17 amino acids. In germline, CDR1 is KGHSH, CDR2 LQKENI. Written as DNA, the CDR3 is TGTGCCAGCTCACCGCCCAATAGCGGGAGCTCCTACAATGAGCAGTTCTTC. It is translated as CASSPPNSGSSYNEQFF. Looking up the rest from reference TRBV18 and TRBJ2-1 gives the full variable domain: NAGVMQNPRHLVRRRGQEARLRCSPMKGHSHVYWYRQLPEEGLKFMVYLQKENIIDESGMPKERFSAEFPKEGPSILRIQQVVRGDSAAYFCASSPPNSGSSYNEQFFGPGTRLTVL.

This clonotype turned up a few times. J is TRBJ1-1 and V is TRBV12-3 or TRBV12-4; D ambiguous. This CDR3 has 11 residues. The V end was cut by 6 bases, the J end by 7 bases, with 9 bases between. DNA of the CDR3: TGTGCCAGCAGCCCATTGGGTGAAGCTTTCTTT. It translates to CASSPLGEAFF.

The V call is TRBV7-2, the J call TRBJ1-2; D remains unclear. The CDR3 is 11 amino acids. The V end was cut by 5 bases, the J end by 8 bases, with 9 bases between. Germline CDR1 reads SGHTA; CDR2 reads FQGNSA. The CDR3 coding sequence is TGTGCCAGCAGCCCAGTGGGGGGCTACACCTTC. This encodes CASSPVGGYTF.

The chain is built from TRBV12-5 and TRBJ1-2; maybe TRBD1 (5 bases). The CDR3 totals 15 residues. The germline gives CDR1 LGHNT, CDR2 FRNRAP. With 1 base removed from V and 2 bases from J, the gap between germline ends came to 11 bases. The CDR3 DNA follows: TGTGCTAGTGGTTTGGCGGGGACCTCAAACTATGGCTACACCTTC. Its translation: CASGLAGTSNYGYTF.

The chain uses TRBV4-1 and TRBJ2-1, with 9 positions matching TRBD1. The V and J ends lost 1 base and 10 bases, in that order; junction bases with no gene match: 11. Germline V gene sequence: CDR1 MGHRA, CDR2 YSYEKL. This CDR3 spans 16 amino acids. CDR3 in DNA: TGCGCCAGCAGCCAAGGGGACAGGGAGAAATCTTACGAGCAGTTCTTC. Encoded protein: CASSQGDREKSYEQFF.

The genes are TRBV20-1 and TRBJ2-3; no definite D call. This CDR3 contains 15 residues. Germline CDR1 and CDR2: DFQATT and SNEGSKA (reference sequence). Trimming removed 1 base at V and 7 bases at J, with 18 bases between. DNA for the CDR3: TGCAGTGCTAGAGTGGATAGCTGGCCCCATTATACGCAGTATTTT. This sequence encodes CSARVDSWPHYTQYF.

The chain uses TRBV19 and TRBJ1-1; no clear D gene. This CDR3 contains 12 residues. V was pared by 6 bases and J by 5 bases, with 10 bases between. The germline V gene has CDR1 LNHDA and CDR2 SQIVND (reference sequence). CDR3 loop: CASSQVETEAFF. The CDR3 DNA reads as TGTGCCAGTAGCCAAGTGGAGACTGAAGCTTTCTTT.

In its sample, this clonotype was seen a few times. The chain uses TRBV7-2 and TRBJ1-1, with D hard to call. The CDR3 has 14 residues. Germline CDR1 is SGHTA and CDR2 is FQGNSA. V lost 7 bases and J lost 1, with 13 bases in between. The CDR3 DNA reads TGTGCCAGCACCCCATACTGGGAGAACACTGAAGCTTTCTTT. Encoded protein: CASTPYWENTEAFF.

The V and J genes are TRBV10-3 and TRBJ1-2; 8 nucleotides line up with TRBD1. CDR3 length: 16 amino acids. The V and J ends lost 2 bases and 8 bases, in that order; junction bases with no gene match: 13. CDR1 and CDR2 (germline): ENHRY, SYGVKD. The CDR3 is CAISETRGRGAVGYTF. The CDR3 coding sequence is TGTGCCATCAGTGAGACCAGGGGGCGTGGAGCAGTCGGCTACACCTTC.

The V gene is TRBV9, the J gene TRBJ2-3; the D is unclear. The CDR3 consists of 14 residues. With 4 bases removed from V and 0 bases from J, the gap between germline ends came to 9 bases. CDR1 is SGDLS and CDR2 is YYNGEE in the germline V gene. In DNA, the CDR3 is TGTGCCAGCAGCTCCTTGGTAAGCACAGATACGCAGTATTTT. This gives the protein CASSSLVSTDTQYF.

The V and J genes are TRBV6-2 or TRBV6-3 and TRBJ1-5; D not resolved. Trimming cost V 10 bases and J 2 bases, with 15 bases left between them. CDR3 size: 14 residues. Germline V gives CDR1 MNHEY, CDR2 SVGEGT. The CDR3 is CATSITHRNQPQHF. CDR3 DNA sequence: TGTGCCACCTCGATCACACATCGCAATCAGCCCCAGCATTTT.

This chain joins TRBV2 and TRBJ2-7, with D perhaps TRBD2 (6 bases). Trimming removed 6 bases from V and 4 bases from J, with 16 bases in between. Germline V gene lookup returns CDR1 SNHLY and CDR2 FYNNEI. CDR3 length equals 14 residues. The CDR3 region is CASSDTPAGYEQYF. The CDR3 bases are TGTGCCAGCAGCGATACTCCCGCGGGGTACGAGCAGTACTTC. The full variable domain, completed using reference TRBV2 and TRBJ2-7, is EPEVTQTPSHQVTQMGQEVILRCVPISNHLYFYWYRQILGQKVEFLVSFYNNEISEKSEIFDDQFSVERPDGSNFTLKIRSTKLEDSAMYFCASSDTPAGYEQYFGPGTRLTVT.